This TCR beta chain was captured by sequencing in a study of lymphopenia after photon versus proton radiotherapy. After removal of 4 bases from V and 8 bases from J, the junction contained 8 bases not matched to a gene. The V gene's germline CDR1 is SGHDT and CDR2 YYEEEE. This CDR3 is 13 amino acids long. Data came from immunoSEQ multiplex PCR; TCRdb stores just in-frame clones and leaves some out. The sample carries over 15,000 clones, around nine tenths recorded once. The V gene is TRBV5-6, the J gene TRBJ1-2, with 7 bases matching TRBD1. This receptor was obtained from a man between 65 and 85 years old with pancreatic cancer. This specimen consisted of peripheral blood, obtained from a patient treated with proton-based radiotherapy. CDR3 nucleotide sequence: TGTGCCAGCAGCCCAGACAGGGCCGCGGGCTACACCTTC. Encoded protein: CASSPDRAAGYTF.